This is a list of T cell receptor beta chains from one sample in a study of cytomegalovirus exposure and HLA in healthy donors. Using immunoSEQ multiplex PCR, the repertoire was profiled, and TCRdb retains in-frame clones only, with some absent. Here the sample spans about 65,000 clones, around 62% being singletons. Sequencing was done on a sample of PBMCs. These TCRs come from a man aged 25-45 years in good health and CMV-seronegative. CDR3s include the opening cysteine and the closing phenylalanine or tryptophan. The order of the fields is V gene, J gene, D gene, clone size, CDR3 protein, CDR3 DNA. A D gene is named only where the DNA matches it firmly. Rows give clone size only sometimes, using once, few, many, or a class for an expanded clone.

TRBV10-3	TRBJ2-5	TRBD2	.	CAIRQGTNQETQYF	TGTGCCATCAGGCAAGGGACTAACCAAGAGACCCAGTACTTC
TRBV7-2	TRBJ2-5	.	.	CASSLALGQGLETQYF	TGTGCCAGCAGCTTAGCTCTCGGGCAGGGGTTAGAGACCCAGTACTTC
TRBV2	TRBJ2-1	TRBD2	.	CASRGLAGADEQFF	TGTGCCAGCCGAGGCCTAGCGGGGGCCGATGAGCAGTTCTTC
TRBV11-3	TRBJ2-7	.	.	CASSLNRDHEQYF	TGTGCCAGCAGCTTAAACAGGGACCACGAGCAGTACTTC
TRBV6-5	TRBJ1-2	TRBD1	few	CASSRDSYGYTF	TGTGCCAGCAGCCGGGACAGCTATGGCTACACCTTC
TRBV10-2	TRBJ1-6	.	few	CASTQNSYNSPLHF	TGCGCCAGCACCCAGAACTCCTATAATTCACCCCTCCACTTT
TRBV6-5	TRBJ1-1	.	medium-sized	CASSYREVNTEAFF	TGTGCCAGCAGTTACAGGGAGGTGAACACTGAAGCTTTCTTT
TRBV7-9	TRBJ2-1	TRBD2	.	CADVTGGRYNEQFF	TGTGCGGATGTTACGGGGGGGAGGTACAATGAGCAGTTCTTC
TRBV29-1	TRBJ1-1	TRBD1	.	CSAQGARPGTEAFF	TGCAGCGCACAGGGGGCGCGGCCCGGGACTGAAGCTTTCTTT
TRBV6-7	TRBJ2-7	TRBD1	.	CASSSPGQINGGSYEQYF	TGTGCCAGCAGTTCTCCGGGACAGATTAATGGGGGCTCCTACGAGCAGTACTTC
TRBV7-9	TRBJ2-7	.	.	CASSLFGQINYEQYF	TGTGCCAGCAGCTTATTTGGGCAAATCAACTACGAGCAGTACTTC
TRBV5-1	TRBJ1-6	.	.	CASSLDSFFDYNSPLHF	TGCGCCAGCAGCTTGGACTCCTTTTTCGACTATAATTCACCCCTCCACTTT
TRBV5-4	TRBJ2-3	TRBD2	.	CASSFGTSGASIADTQYF	TGTGCCAGCAGCTTCGGGACTAGCGGGGCGTCGATCGCAGATACGCAGTATTTT
TRBV5-1	TRBJ2-5	.	.	CASSGRDMRQETQYF	TGCGCCAGCAGCGGCCGGGACATGCGACAAGAGACCCAGTACTTC
TRBV7-2	TRBJ2-3	TRBD2	.	CASGSGGTSTDTQYF	TGTGCCAGCGGGAGCGGGGGGACTAGCACAGATACGCAGTATTTT
TRBV29-1	TRBJ2-2	.	.	CSVEDRAGTGELFF	TGCAGCGTTGAAGATAGGGCGGGGACCGGGGAGCTGTTTTTT
TRBV10-1	TRBJ2-7	TRBD1	.	CASSGIWTGGSNCYEQYF	TGCGCCAGCAGTGGTATCTGGACAGGGGGCTCTAATTGCTACGAGCAGTACTTC
TRBV29-1	TRBJ1-6	TRBD1	.	CSVSRDRGSPLHF	TGCAGCGTTTCCCGGGACAGGGGTTCACCCCTCCACTTT
TRBV2	TRBJ1-6	.	.	CASGALLNSPLHF	TGTGCCTCTGGGGCACTTTTAAATTCACCCCTCCACTTT
TRBV18	TRBJ2-7	.	.	CASTHGLAQSYEQYF	TGTGCCAGCACTCACGGCCTAGCTCAGTCCTACGAGCAGTACTTC
TRBV12-2	TRBJ2-3	.	.	CASRRGTSGGGDTQYF	TGTGCAAGTCGCCGGGGGACTAGCGGGGGAGGAGATACGCAGTATTTT
TRBV9	TRBJ2-7	TRBD1	once	CASSVAGQGWEQYF	TGTGCCAGCAGCGTAGCCGGACAGGGATGGGAGCAGTACTTC
TRBV7-2	TRBJ1-2	TRBD1	.	CASSLDRGNYGYTF	TGTGCCAGCAGCTTAGACAGGGGGAACTATGGCTACACCTTC
TRBV29-1	TRBJ1-3	.	.	CSVVRTSLGNTIYF	TGCAGCGTTGTTCGCACGAGTCTTGGAAACACCATATATTTT
TRBV4-2	TRBJ2-1	TRBD2	.	CASSQVLSGGALNEQFF	TGTGCCAGCAGCCAGGTTTTAAGCGGGGGGGCATTGAATGAGCAGTTCTTC
TRBV15	TRBJ2-7	.	.	CATSSRDNSYEQYF	TGTGCCACCAGCTCCCGGGACAACTCCTACGAGCAGTACTTC
TRBV2	TRBJ2-7	.	.	CASLRDFTTYEQYF	TGTGCCAGTCTCCGGGACTTTACTACCTACGAGCAGTACTTC
TRBV19	TRBJ2-2	.	once	CASLLAANTGELFF	TGTGCCAGCCTGCTGGCGGCCAACACCGGGGAGCTGTTTTTT
TRBV2	TRBJ2-7	TRBD1	.	CASLKTRTGPSSYEQYF	TGTGCCAGCCTTAAGACCCGGACAGGGCCTAGCTCCTACGAGCAGTACTTC
TRBV5-8	TRBJ1-2	.	.	CASSIRQDYGYTF	TGTGCCAGCAGCATCCGACAAGATTATGGCTACACCTTC
TRBV7-2	TRBJ1-6	.	.	CASSLSLAPLHF	TGTGCCAGCAGCTTATCCCTAGCACCCCTCCACTTT
TRBV7-9	TRBJ2-3	TRBD2	.	CASSFSSGGVDTQYF	TGTGCCAGCAGCTTCTCTAGCGGGGGCGTTGATACGCAGTATTTT